The rows below give T cell receptor beta chains drawn from one sample of a study of tumor-infiltrating lymphocytes in primary liver carcinoma. TCRdb re-called the multiplex PCR reads through MiXCR, storing one row per CDR3 protein. In the table there are approximately 80,000 distinct CDR3 sequences, approximately 70% of which are singletons. Material: tumor-adjacent normal liver tissue. The receptors were sampled from a man aged 35-49 years with primary liver carcinoma and hepatitis B virus infection. Each CDR3 is given with its conserved first and last residue. D genes are given only for firm matches. Only some rows state a clone size, as once, few, many or a class for expanded clones.

size | J | V | D | DNA | CDR3
few | TRBJ2-1 | TRBV11-1 | TRBD1 | TGTGCCAGCAGCTTGGGACAGGCCAGCTCCTACAATGAGCAGCTCTTC | CASSLGQASSYNEQLF
few | TRBJ2-7 | TRBV10-3 | . | TGTGCCATCAGTGAGTCCCTCTACGAGCAGTACTTC | CAISESLYEQYF
. | TRBJ2-1 | TRBV6-5 | . | TGTGCCAGTAGTCCCGGGACACTGTCCTACGATGAGCAGTTCTTC | CASSPGTLSYDEQFF
. | TRBJ2-2 | TRBV11-3 | . | TGTGCCAGCAGCTCACAACAGGACTGGAACACCGGGGAGCTGTTTTTT | CASSSQQDWNTGELFF
. | TRBJ2-1 | TRBV7-8 | . | TGTGCCAACAACCCGCTTGGAGGCTCAGCGGTTTCCTACAATGAGCAGTTCTTC | CANNPLGGSAVSYNEQFF
once | TRBJ2-1 | TRBV29-1 | . | TGCAACGTTGAGGGTCTAGGGATTGAGCAGTTCTTC | CNVEGLGIEQFF
. | TRBJ2-1 | TRBV6-1 | . | TGTGCCAGCATTGAAGTTCAGGGCTCCTACAATGAGCAGTTCTTC | CASIEVQGSYNEQFF
once | TRBJ2-3 | TRBV5-4 | . | TGTGCCAGCAGTTTGAGGGACCCAGATACGCAGTATTTT | CASSLRDPDTQYF
. | TRBJ1-2 | TRBV6-5 | . | TGTGCCAGCAGTTTCCAAGAGACAGTAGGCAGTAACTATGGCTACACCTTC | CASSFQETVGSNYGYTF
. | TRBJ2-5 | TRBV6-1 | . | TGTGTCAGCAGTGAAGTTGTTCTAACTAACCAAGAGACCCAGTACTTC | CVSSEVVLTNQETQYF
. | TRBJ2-7 | TRBV20-1 | . | TGCAGTGCTAGAGAAGTAGCGAACTCCCACGAGCAGTACTTC | CSAREVANSHEQYF
few | TRBJ1-4 | TRBV11-2 | . | TGTGCCAGTAGCCCCGGCATTGCTCCAAGTAATGAAAAACTGTTTTTT | CASSPGIAPSNEKLFF
. | TRBJ2-5 | TRBV28 | . | TGTCCCTGCAGCCTTCCCAAGGGACTGAATCAAGAGACCCAGTACTTC | CPCSLPKGLNQETQYF
. | TRBJ2-6 | TRBV29-1 | . | TGCAGCGCTGTATCTGGGGCCAACGTCCTGACTTTC | CSAVSGANVLTF
. | TRBJ2-7 | TRBV4-1 | . | TGCACCAGCAGCCAATTTTTAGGGCGGGATGGATACGAGCAGTACTTC | CTSSQFLGRDGYEQYF
many | TRBJ1-1 | TRBV11-2 | . | TGTGCCAGCAGCTTAGTTGGGGGGGATGAAGCTTTCTTT | CASSLVGGDEAFF
. | TRBJ2-1 | TRBV14 | TRBD1 | TGTGCCAGCAGCCCGGACAGGGGTCAGTTTTACAATGAGCAGTCCTTC | CASSPDRGQFYNEQSF
. | TRBJ1-2 | TRBV11-2 | . | TGTGCCAGCAGTTCCGGGACGGAATATAGCTGCACCTTC | CASSSGTEYSCTF
. | TRBJ2-7 | TRBV12-3/TRBV12-4 | . | TGTGCCAGCGCCAAGGGGGGACAGTTCTACGAGCAGTACTTC | CASAKGGQFYEQYF
medium-sized | TRBJ2-2 | TRBV5-6 | TRBD1 | TGTGCCAGCAGTCCCGGGACAGGGGTCACCGGGGAGCTGTTTTTT | CASSPGTGVTGELFF
. | TRBJ2-7 | TRBV12-3/TRBV12-4 | . | TGTGCCAGCAGTTTCGACATTACCTATGAGCAGCACTTC | CASSFDITYEQHF
. | TRBJ1-1 | TRBV6-5 | . | TGTGCCAGCAGCATGACGGGGTCGAACACTGAAGCTTTCTTT | CASSMTGSNTEAFF
. | TRBJ2-1 | TRBV11-3 | . | TGTGCCAGCAACTTAGGGCCTGTGAGTGATCAGTTCTTC | CASNLGPVSDQFF
. | TRBJ2-1 | TRBV11-1 | . | TGTGCCAGCAGCCCTGATGGTCCGAAAGAGCAGTTCTTC | CASSPDGPKEQFF
. | TRBJ2-2 | TRBV10-2 | TRBD2 | TGCGCCAGCAGTGAGGCTAAGGGACTAGCGAGGGACACCTGGGAGCTGTTTTTT | CASSEAKGLARDTWELFF